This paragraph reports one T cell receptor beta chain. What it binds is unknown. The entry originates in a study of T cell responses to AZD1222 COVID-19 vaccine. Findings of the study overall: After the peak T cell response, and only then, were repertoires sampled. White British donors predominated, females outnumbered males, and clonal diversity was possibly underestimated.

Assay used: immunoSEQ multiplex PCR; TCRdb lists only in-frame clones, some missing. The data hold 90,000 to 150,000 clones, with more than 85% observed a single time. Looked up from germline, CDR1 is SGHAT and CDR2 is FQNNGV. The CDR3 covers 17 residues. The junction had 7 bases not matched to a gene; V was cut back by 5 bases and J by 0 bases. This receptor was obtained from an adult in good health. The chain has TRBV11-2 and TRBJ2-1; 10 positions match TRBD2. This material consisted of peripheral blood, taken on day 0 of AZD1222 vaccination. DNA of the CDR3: TGTGCCAGCAGCCTCCTAGCGGGAGCGAACTCCTACAATGAGCAGTTCTTC. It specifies CASSLLAGANSYNEQFF.